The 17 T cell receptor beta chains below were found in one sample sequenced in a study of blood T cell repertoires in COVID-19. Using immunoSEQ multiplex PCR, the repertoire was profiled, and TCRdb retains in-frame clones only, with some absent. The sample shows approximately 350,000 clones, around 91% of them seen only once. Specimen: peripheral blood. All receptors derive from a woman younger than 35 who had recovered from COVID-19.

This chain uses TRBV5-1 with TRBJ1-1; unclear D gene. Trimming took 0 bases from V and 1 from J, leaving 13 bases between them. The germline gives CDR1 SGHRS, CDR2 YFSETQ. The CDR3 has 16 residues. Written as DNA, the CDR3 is TGCGCCAGCAGCTTGGGTATATGGCGGCCGAACACTGAAGCTTTCTTT. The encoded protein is CASSLGIWRPNTEAFF.

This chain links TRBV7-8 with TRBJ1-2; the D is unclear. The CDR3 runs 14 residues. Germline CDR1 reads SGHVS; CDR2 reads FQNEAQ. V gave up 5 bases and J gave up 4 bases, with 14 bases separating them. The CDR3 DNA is TGTGCCAGCAGCCCGGCGGGTAGCTCCTATGGCTACACCTTC. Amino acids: CASSPAGSSYGYTF.

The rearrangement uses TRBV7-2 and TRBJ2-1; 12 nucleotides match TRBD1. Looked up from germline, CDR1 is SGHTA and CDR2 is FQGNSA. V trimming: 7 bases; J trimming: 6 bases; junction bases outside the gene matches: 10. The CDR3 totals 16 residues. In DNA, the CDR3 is TGTGCCAGCATCCTCACCCCGGGACAGGGGGCCAATGAGCAGTTCTTC. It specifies CASILTPGQGANEQFF.

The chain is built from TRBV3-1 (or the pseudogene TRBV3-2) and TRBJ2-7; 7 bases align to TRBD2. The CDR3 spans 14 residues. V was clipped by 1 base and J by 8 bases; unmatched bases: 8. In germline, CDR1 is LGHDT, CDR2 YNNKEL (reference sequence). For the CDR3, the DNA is TGTGCCAGCAGCCAAGCTTCCGAGGGAGGGAAGCAGTACGTC. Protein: CASSQASEGGKQYV.

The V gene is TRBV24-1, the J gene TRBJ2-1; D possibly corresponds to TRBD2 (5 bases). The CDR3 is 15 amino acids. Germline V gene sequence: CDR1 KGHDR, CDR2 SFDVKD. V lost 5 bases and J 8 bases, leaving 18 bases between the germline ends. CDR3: CATSATRSGRDEQFF. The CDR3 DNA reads TGTGCCACCAGTGCCACCCGTAGTGGGCGGGATGAGCAGTTCTTC.

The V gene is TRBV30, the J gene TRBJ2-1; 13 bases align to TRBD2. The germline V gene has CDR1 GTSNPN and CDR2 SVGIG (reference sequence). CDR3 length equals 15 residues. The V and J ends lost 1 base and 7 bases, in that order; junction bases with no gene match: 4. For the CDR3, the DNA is TGTGCCTGGAGTGGGGGACTAGCGGGAAGGAATGAGCAGTTCTTC. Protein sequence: CAWSGGLAGRNEQFF.

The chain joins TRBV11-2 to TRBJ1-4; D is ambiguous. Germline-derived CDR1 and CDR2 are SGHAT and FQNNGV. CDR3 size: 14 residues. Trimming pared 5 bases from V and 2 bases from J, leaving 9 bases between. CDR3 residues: CASSATPTNEKLFF. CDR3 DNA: TGTGCCAGCAGCGCGACACCTACTAATGAAAAACTGTTTTTT.

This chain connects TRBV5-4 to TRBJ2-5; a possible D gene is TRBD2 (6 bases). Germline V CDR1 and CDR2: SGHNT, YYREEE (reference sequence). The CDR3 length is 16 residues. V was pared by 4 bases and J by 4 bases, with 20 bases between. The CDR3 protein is CASSDWDSGRGETQYF. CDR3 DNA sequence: TGTGCCAGCAGCGACTGGGACTCGGGAAGGGGAGAGACCCAGTACTTC.

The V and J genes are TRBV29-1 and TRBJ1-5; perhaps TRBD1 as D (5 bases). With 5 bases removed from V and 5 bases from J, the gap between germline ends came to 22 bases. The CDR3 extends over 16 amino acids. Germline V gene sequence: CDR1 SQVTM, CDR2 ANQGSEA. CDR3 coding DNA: TGCAGCGTTCAATACGAAGGGGCCACCCCGGATCAGCCCCAGCATTTT. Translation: CSVQYEGATPDQPQHF.

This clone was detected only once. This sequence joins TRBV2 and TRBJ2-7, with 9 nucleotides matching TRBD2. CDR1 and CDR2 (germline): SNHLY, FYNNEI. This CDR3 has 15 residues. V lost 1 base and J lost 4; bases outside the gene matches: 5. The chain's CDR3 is CASSEGGTSRYEQYV. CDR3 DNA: TGTGCCAGCAGTGAAGGGGGGACTAGCAGATACGAGCAGTACGTC.

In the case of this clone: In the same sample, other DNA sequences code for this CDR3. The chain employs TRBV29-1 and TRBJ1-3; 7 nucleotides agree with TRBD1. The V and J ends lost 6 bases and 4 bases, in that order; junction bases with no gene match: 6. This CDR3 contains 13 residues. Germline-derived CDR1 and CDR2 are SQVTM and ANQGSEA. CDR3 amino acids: CSVEQGSGNTIYF. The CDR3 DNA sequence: TGCAGCGTGGAACAGGGGTCGGGAAACACCATATATTTT. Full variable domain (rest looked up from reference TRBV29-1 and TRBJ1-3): SAVISQKPSRDICQRGTSLTIQCQVDSQVTMMFWYRQQPGQSLTLIATANQGSEATYESGFVIDKFPISRPNLTFSTLTVSNMSPEDSSIYLCSVEQGSGNTIYFGEGSWLTVV.

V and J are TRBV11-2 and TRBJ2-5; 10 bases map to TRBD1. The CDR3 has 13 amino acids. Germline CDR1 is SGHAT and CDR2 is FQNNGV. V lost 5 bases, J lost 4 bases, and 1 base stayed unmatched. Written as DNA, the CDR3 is TGTGCCAGCAGCAGGGACAGGGGAGAGACCCAGTACTTC. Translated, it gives CASSRDRGETQYF.

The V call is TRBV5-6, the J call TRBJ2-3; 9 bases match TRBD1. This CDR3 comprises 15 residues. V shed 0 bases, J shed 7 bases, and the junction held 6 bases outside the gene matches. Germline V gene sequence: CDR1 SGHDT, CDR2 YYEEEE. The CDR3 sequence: CASSLEQGARNTQYF. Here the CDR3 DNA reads TGTGCCAGCAGCTTGGAACAGGGGGCGAGAAATACGCAGTATTTT.

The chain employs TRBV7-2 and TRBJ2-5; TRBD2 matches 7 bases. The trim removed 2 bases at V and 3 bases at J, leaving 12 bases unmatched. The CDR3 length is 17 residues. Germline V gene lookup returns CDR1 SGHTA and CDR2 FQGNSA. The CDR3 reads CASSLRRGRREKETQYF. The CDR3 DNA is TGTGCCAGCAGCTTACGACGGGGGAGGCGGGAGAAAGAGACCCAGTACTTC. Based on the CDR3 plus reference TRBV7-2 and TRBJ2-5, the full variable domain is GAGVSQSPSNKVTEKGKDVELRCDPISGHTALYWYRQSLGQGLEFLIYFQGNSAPDKSGLPSDRFSAERTGGSVSTLTIQRTQQEDSAVYLCASSLRRGRREKETQYFGPGTRLLVL.

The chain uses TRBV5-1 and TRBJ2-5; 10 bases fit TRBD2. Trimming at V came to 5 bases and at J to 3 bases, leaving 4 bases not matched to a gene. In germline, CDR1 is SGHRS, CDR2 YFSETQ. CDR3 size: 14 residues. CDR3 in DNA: TGCGCCAGCAGGGGAGGACTAGCGGAAGAGACCCAGTACTTC. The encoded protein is CASRGGLAEETQYF.

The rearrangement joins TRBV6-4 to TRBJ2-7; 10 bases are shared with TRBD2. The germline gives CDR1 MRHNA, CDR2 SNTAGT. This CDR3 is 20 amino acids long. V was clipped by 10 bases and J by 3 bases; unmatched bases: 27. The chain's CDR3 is CATRKFSWTSGRRWVYEQYV. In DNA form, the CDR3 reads TGTGCCACCAGAAAATTTAGCTGGACTAGCGGAAGAAGATGGGTCTACGAGCAGTACGTC.

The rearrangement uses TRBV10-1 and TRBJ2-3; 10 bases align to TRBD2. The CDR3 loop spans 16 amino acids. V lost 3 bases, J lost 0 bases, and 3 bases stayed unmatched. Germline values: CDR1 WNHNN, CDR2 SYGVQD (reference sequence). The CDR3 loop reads CASSEGLAASTDTQYF. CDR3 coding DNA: TGCGCCAGCAGTGAAGGACTAGCGGCTAGCACAGATACGCAGTATTTT.